This T cell receptor (beta chain) was sequenced during a study of cytomegalovirus exposure and HLA in healthy donors. Primers included in the PCR were 60 Vbeta and 13 Jbeta primers. Sequencing was performed with immunoSEQ multiplex PCR; in TCRdb, only in-frame clones are kept and a portion is missing. The sample records about 90,000 clones, 67% being singletons. The germline V gene encodes CDR1 SGHTA and CDR2 FQGNSA. After removal of 5 bases from V and 4 bases from J, the junction contained 9 bases not matched to a gene. The CDR3 runs to 15 residues. Study results and caveats: In a later analysis, a missense DCLRE1C variant was linked to TCR beta V- and J-gene trimming.

As for this clone: Its antigen is as yet unknown.

Specimen: PBMCs. The sequence was obtained from a man between 25 and 39 years old in good health and CMV-seronegative. The rearrangement joins TRBV7-2 to TRBJ2-3, with 7 bases lining up with TRBD1. CDR3 coding DNA: TGTGCCAGCAGCCGACGACAGGGAATCGCAGATACGCAGTATTTT. This gives the protein CASSRRQGIADTQYF. Complete variable domain (other parts from reference TRBV7-2 and TRBJ2-3): GAGVSQSPSNKVTEKGKDVELRCDPISGHTALYWYRQSLGQGLEFLIYFQGNSAPDKSGLPSDRFSAERTGGSVSTLTIQRTQQEDSAVYLCASSRRQGIADTQYFGPGTRLTVL.